The 6 T cell receptor beta chains below come from one sample, sequenced in a study of T cell responses to AZD1222 COVID-19 vaccine. The repertoire was sequenced with immunoSEQ multiplex PCR; TCRdb's copy has only in-frame clones and lacks some. The sample records approximately 300,000 clones, around 93% being singletons. The sample was peripheral blood, taken 28 days after the second AZD1222 dose. These receptors all come from an adult who received the AZD1222 COVID-19 vaccine.

For the CDR3, the DNA is TGTGCCAGCAGTTTATTACAGAGAGGGGAAAAACTGTTTTTT. This gives the protein CASSLLQRGEKLFF. This sequence joins TRBV27 and TRBJ1-4, with no clear D. Germline-derived CDR1 and CDR2 are MNHEY and SMNVEV (reference sequence). This CDR3 spans 14 amino acids. V lost 1 base, J lost 8 bases, and 11 bases lay in between.

The chain carries TRBV9 and TRBJ2-3; D is possibly TRBD2 (6 bases). The CDR3 contains 15 residues. The ends were cut back, 0 bases at V and 7 bases at J, with 15 bases in the middle. The germline gives CDR1 SGDLS, CDR2 YYNGEE. The CDR3 region has the DNA TGTGCCAGCAGCGTAGTGGAGGGCGCGGTGCATACGCAGTATTTT. Translated, it gives CASSVVEGAVHTQYF. The full variable domain, its missing parts supplied by reference TRBV9 and TRBJ2-3, is DSGVTQTPKHLITATGQRVTLRCSPRSGDLSVYWYQQSLDQGLQFLIQYYNGEERAKGNILERFSAQQFPDLHSELNLSSLELGDSALYFCASSVVEGAVHTQYFGPGTRLTVL.

The chain recombines TRBV6-2 or TRBV6-3 with TRBJ2-7, with 10 bases lining up with TRBD2. This CDR3 has 16 residues. Germline CDR1 reads MNHEY; CDR2 reads SVGEGT. With 2 bases clipped from V and 4 bases from J, the junction kept 8 bases outside the gene matches. DNA for the CDR3: TGTGCCAGCAGTTACGGCCCTATAGCGGGAGGATACGAGCAGTACTTC. Translated: CASSYGPIAGGYEQYF.

The chain employs TRBV18 and TRBJ1-5; weak D call: TRBD1 (5 bases). In germline, CDR1 is KGHSH, CDR2 LQKENI. The CDR3 runs 14 residues. V lost 3 bases, J lost 4 bases, and 10 bases lay in between. The CDR3 here is CASSPGAANQPQHF. The CDR3, as DNA: TGTGCCAGCTCACCTGGGGCAGCAAATCAGCCCCAGCATTTT.

This chain uses TRBV2 with TRBJ2-7, with 7 bases that match TRBD2. CDR3 length: 13 amino acids. V shed 2 bases and J 6 bases; nucleotides not matched to a gene: 4. Per the germline V gene, CDR1 is SNHLY and CDR2 is FYNNEI. CDR3 protein: CASSELAVREQYF. CDR3 DNA: TGTGCCAGCAGTGAACTAGCGGTACGCGAGCAGTACTTC. The whole variable domain, filled in from reference TRBV2 and TRBJ2-7, reads EPEVTQTPSHQVTQMGQEVILRCVPISNHLYFYWYRQILGQKVEFLVSFYNNEISEKSEIFDDQFSVERPDGSNFTLKIRSTKLEDSAMYFCASSELAVREQYFGPGTRLTVT.

The V gene is TRBV28, the J gene TRBJ2-3; D possibly corresponds to TRBD2 (5 bases). CDR1 and CDR2 from the germline V gene are MDHEN and SYDVKM. The CDR3 extends over 13 amino acids. V was clipped by 3 bases and J by 4 bases, with 8 bases between them. Here the CDR3 reads CASSFGGSDTQYF. Here the CDR3 DNA reads TGTGCCAGCAGTTTTGGCGGGTCAGATACGCAGTATTTT.